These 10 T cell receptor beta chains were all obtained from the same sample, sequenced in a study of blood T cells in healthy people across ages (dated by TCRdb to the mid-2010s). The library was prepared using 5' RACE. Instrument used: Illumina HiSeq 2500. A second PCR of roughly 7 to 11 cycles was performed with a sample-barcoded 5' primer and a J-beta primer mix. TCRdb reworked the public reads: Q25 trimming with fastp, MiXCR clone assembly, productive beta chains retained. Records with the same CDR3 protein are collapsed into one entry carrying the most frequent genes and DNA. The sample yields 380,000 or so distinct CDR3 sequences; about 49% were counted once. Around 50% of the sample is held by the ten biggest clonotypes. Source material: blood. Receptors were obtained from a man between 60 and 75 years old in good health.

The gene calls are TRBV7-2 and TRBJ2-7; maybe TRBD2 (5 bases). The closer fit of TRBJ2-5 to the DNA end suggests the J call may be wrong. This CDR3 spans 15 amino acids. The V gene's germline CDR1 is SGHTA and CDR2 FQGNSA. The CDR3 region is CASSVRTAGQETQYF. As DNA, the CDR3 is TGTGCCAGCAGCGTTAGGACCGCGGGTCAGGAGACCCAGTACTTC.

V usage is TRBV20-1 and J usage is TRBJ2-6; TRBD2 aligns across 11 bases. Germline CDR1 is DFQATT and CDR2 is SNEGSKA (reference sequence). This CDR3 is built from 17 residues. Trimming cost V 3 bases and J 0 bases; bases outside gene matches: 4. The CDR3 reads CSARAGLAASGANVLTF. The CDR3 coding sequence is TGCAGTGCTAGGGCGGGACTAGCGGCCTCTGGGGCCAACGTCCTGACTTTC.

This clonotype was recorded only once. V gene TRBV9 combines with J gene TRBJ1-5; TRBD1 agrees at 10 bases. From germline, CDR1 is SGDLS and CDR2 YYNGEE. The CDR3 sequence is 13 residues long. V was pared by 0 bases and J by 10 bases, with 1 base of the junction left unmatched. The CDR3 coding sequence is TGTGCCAGCAGCGTAGAGACAGGGGGCCCCCAGCATTTT. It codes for CASSVETGGPQHF.

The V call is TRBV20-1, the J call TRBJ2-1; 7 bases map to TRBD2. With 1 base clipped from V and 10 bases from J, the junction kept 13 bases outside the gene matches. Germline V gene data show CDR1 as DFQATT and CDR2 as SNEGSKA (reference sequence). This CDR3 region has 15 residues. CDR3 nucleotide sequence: TGCAGTGCTAGAGTCCGCGGGAGCGGAAAGTGGGAGCAGTTCTTC. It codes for CSARVRGSGKWEQFF.

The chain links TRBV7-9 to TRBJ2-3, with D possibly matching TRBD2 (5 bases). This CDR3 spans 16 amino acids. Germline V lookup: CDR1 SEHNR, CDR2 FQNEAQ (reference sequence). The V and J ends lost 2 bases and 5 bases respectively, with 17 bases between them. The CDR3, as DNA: TGTGCCAGCAGCTTACTGGCGAGAGGGCTAGGAGATACGCAGTATTTT. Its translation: CASSLLARGLGDTQYF.

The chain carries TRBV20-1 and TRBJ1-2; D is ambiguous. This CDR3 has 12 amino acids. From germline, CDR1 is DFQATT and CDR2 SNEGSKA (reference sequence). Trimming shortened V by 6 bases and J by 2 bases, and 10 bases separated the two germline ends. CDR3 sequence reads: CSALVRNYGYTF. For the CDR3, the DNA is TGCAGTGCCCTCGTGCGGAACTATGGCTACACCTTC.

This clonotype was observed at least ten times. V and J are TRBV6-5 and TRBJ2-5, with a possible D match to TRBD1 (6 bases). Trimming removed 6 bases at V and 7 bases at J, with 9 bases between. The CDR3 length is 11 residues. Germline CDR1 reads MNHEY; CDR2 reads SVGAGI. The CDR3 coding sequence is TGTGCCAGCAGGACAGGAACGACCCAGTACTTC. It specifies CASRTGTTQYF.

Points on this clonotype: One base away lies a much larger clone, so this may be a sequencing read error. The CDR3 protein is CAWSVLPCTDTQYF. The CDR3 DNA sequence: TGTGCCTGGAGTGTACTACCCTGCACAGATACGCAGTATTTT. This chain joins TRBV30 and TRBJ2-3; D remains unclear. The CDR3 spans 14 residues. Trimming cost V 0 bases and J 1 base, with 8 bases left between them. Germline V gene data show CDR1 as GTSNPN and CDR2 as SVGIG (reference sequence).

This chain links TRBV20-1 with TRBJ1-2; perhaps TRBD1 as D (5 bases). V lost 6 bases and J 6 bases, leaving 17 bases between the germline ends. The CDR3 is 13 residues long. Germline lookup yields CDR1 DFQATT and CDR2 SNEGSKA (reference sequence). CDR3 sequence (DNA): TGCAGTGCCCATCGAGGGGTGAGAGATGGCTACACCTTC. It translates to CSAHRGVRDGYTF.

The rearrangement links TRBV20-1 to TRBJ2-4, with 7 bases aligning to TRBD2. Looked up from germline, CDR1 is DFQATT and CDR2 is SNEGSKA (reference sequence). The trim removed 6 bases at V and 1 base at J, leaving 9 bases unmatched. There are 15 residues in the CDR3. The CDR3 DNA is TGCAGTGCACGCGGTCCCGGGGGGGCCAAAAACATTCAGTACTTC. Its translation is CSARGPGGAKNIQYF.